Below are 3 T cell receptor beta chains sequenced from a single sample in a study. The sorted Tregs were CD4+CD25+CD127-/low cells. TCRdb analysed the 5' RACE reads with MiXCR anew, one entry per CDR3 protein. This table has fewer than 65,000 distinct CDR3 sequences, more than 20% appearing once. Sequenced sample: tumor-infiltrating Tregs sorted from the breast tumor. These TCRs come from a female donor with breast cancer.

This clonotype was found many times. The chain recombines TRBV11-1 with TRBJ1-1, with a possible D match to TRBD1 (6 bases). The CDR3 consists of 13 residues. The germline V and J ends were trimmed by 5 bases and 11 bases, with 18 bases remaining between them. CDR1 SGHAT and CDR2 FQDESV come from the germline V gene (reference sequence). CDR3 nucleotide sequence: TGTGCCAGCAGCCCCGGGACACCAGGACAGGCTTTCTTT. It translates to CASSPGTPGQAFF.

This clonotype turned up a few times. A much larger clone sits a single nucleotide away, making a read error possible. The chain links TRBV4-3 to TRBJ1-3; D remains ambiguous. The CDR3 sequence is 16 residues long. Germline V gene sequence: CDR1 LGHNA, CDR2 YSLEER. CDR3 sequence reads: CASSQEKQNPGDTIYF. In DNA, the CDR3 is TGCGCCAGCAGCCAAGAAAAACAGAACCCTGGAGACACCATATATTTT.

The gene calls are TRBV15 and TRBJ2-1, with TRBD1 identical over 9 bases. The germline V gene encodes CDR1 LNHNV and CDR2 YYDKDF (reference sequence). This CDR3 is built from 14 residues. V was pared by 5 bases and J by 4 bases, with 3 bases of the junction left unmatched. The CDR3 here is CATSSGQGYNEQFF. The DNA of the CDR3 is TGTGCCACCAGCTCGGGACAGGGATACAATGAGCAGTTCTTC.